This T cell receptor (beta chain) came from a study of blood T cell repertoires in COVID-19. Across the whole study: Donors in the United States, Italy and Spain gave samples during acute or convalescent COVID-19. The analysed material was cDNA or gDNA that came from T cells, B-cell-depleted T cells, or PBMCs.

As processed by the authors: Quantification of nucleated cells was approximated via reference gene primer amplification. Here immunoSEQ multiplex PCR was the method, and the copy in TCRdb shows in-frame clones only, minus some. D and trimming were read from the DNA, whereas the V and J calls and clone size are those reported in that table. The table records approximately 180,000 clones, 80% to 90% of them present only once. Sequencing used peripheral blood. This TCR derives from a human donor with active or convalescent COVID-19. The donor label of this sample is uncertain.

This chain's CDR3 is CASRRFGPGSFATNEKLFF. CDR3 nucleotide sequence: TGTGCCAGCCGTCGATTTGGGCCGGGAAGTTTTGCAACTAATGAAAAACTGTTTTTT. The chain has TRBV2 and TRBJ1-4; D is undetermined. V lost 8 bases to trimming and J lost 0 bases, with 25 bases between them. From germline, CDR1 is SNHLY and CDR2 FYNNEI. The CDR3 is made up of 19 amino acids.